This T cell receptor (beta chain) derives from a study of blood T cell repertoires in COVID-19. In the study overall: Donors in the United States, Italy and Spain gave samples during acute or convalescent COVID-19. PBMCs, B-cell-depleted T cells, or T cells provided the cDNA or gDNA that made up the material.

Germline V CDR1 and CDR2: MNHNY, SVGAGI (reference sequence). V gave up 0 bases and J gave up 7 bases, with 12 bases separating them. The CDR3 is 15 residues long. Study processing details: Reference gene primer amplification yielded estimated nucleated cell counts. Profiling relied on immunoSEQ multiplex PCR, and the TCRdb table lists in-frame clones only, not all of them. From that table come the V and J calls and clone size; the DNA was used to work out D and trimming. The table lists roughly 72,000 clones, around 90% of them singletons. This sequence joins TRBV6-6 and TRBJ1-4, with a weak D call TRBD1 (5 bases). The source material was peripheral blood. The source is a human donor in a cohort sampled during active COVID-19. CDR3 DNA sequence: TGTGCCAGCAGTTACTCTCCAGGGAATGGTGAAAAACTGTTTTTT. This encodes CASSYSPGNGEKLFF.